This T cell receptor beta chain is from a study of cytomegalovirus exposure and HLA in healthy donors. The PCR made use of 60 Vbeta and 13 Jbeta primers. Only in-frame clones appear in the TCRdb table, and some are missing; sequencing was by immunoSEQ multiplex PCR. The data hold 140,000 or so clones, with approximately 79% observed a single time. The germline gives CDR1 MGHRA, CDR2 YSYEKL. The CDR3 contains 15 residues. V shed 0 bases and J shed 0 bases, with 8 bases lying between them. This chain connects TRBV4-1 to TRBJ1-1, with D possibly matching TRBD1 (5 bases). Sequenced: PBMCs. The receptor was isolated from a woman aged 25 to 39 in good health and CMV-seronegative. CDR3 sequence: CASSQDIGVNTEAFF. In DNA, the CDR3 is TGCGCCAGCAGCCAAGATATAGGGGTGAACACTGAAGCTTTCTTT.